This T cell receptor beta chain appears in the sequencing data of a study of cytomegalovirus exposure and HLA in healthy donors. The CDR3 contains 15 residues. V was clipped by 5 bases and J by 4 bases, with 14 bases between them. Per the germline V gene, CDR1 is SNHLY and CDR2 is FYNNEI. Findings of the study overall: Information on immune exposure was restricted to one variable (CMV serostatus).

Turning to this clone: Antigen unknown.

With 60 Vbeta and 13 Jbeta primers, the PCR was carried out. Some clones are missing from TCRdb's copy, which holds only in-frame ones; the method was immunoSEQ multiplex PCR. Of around 110,000 clones in the sample, under 90% are singletons; the top ten hold 3% to 5%. Healthy people donating bone marrow made up the donors. This sequence was found in a woman between 25 and 40 years old in good health and CMV-seronegative. The sequenced sample was PBMCs. V and J are TRBV2 and TRBJ2-2, with D possibly matching TRBD2 (6 bases). CDR3 DNA: TGTGCCAGCAGTATAGCGGCGTTTGGCACCGGGGAGCTGTTTTTT. Translating it yields CASSIAAFGTGELFF.